This T cell receptor (beta chain) originates from a study of blood T cell repertoires in COVID-19. At the level of the study: From T cells, B-cell-depleted T cells, or PBMCs came the material, which was cDNA or gDNA.

Germline assignment: CDR1 MNHEY and CDR2 SVGAGI. Trimming removed 0 bases at V and 2 bases at J, with 11 bases between. The CDR3 consists of 15 residues. In the source study's methods: For nucleated cells, counts were estimated from reference gene primer amplification. Using immunoSEQ multiplex PCR, the repertoire was profiled, and TCRdb retains in-frame clones only, with some absent. That table supplies the V and J calls and clone size; D and trimming were determined from the DNA. The repertoire holds roughly 200,000 clones, with about 85% as singletons. The clonotype was recovered from a woman aged 80 or over with active or convalescent COVID-19. The gene calls are TRBV6-5 and TRBJ2-7; possible D gene TRBD1, 5 bases. Material for sequencing was peripheral blood. The CDR3 region is CASSYSDRRTYEQYF. CDR3 in DNA: TGTGCCAGCAGTTACTCTGACAGAAGGACCTACGAGCAGTACTTC.